This entry is about one T cell receptor (beta chain). These data belong to a study of T cell responses to AZD1222 COVID-19 vaccine. Generated by immunoSEQ multiplex PCR, the TCRdb table keeps only in-frame clones and is missing some. The data show about 140,000 clones, 85% to 95% seen once. The CDR3 contains 12 residues. Trimming cost V 2 bases and J 8 bases, with 8 bases left between them. Germline CDR1 SGHDN, CDR2 FVKESK. This chain connects TRBV14 to TRBJ2-3; the D is unclear. The starting material was peripheral blood, obtained on day 0 of MenACWY control vaccination. This receptor was taken from an adult in good health. CDR3 region: CASSQSSGTQYF. CDR3 DNA sequence: TGTGCCAGCAGCCAATCGTCGGGTACGCAGTATTTT. Combining the CDR3 with reference TRBV14 and TRBJ2-3 gives the whole variable domain EAGVTQFPSHSVIEKGQTVTLRCDPISGHDNLYWYRRVMGKEIKFLLHFVKESKQDESGMPNNRFLAERTGGTYSTLKVQPAELEDSGVYFCASSQSSGTQYFGPGTRLTVL.